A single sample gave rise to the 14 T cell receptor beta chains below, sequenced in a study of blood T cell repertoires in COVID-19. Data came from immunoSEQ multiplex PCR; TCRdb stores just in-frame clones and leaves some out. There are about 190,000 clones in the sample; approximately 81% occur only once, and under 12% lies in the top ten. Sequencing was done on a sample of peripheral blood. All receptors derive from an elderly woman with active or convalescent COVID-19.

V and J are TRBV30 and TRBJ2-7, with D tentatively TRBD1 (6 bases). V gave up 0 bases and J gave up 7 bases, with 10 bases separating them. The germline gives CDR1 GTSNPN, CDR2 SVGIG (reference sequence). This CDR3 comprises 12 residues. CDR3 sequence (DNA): TGTGCCTGGAGTGTACAGGGTCCGGAGCAGTACTTC. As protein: CAWSVQGPEQYF. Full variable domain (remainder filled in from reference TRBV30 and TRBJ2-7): SQTIHQWPATLVQPVGSPLSLECTVEGTSNPNLYWYRQAAGRGLQLLFYSVGIGQISSEVPQNLSASRPQDRQFILSSKKLLLSDSGFYLCAWSVQGPEQYFGPGTRLTVT.

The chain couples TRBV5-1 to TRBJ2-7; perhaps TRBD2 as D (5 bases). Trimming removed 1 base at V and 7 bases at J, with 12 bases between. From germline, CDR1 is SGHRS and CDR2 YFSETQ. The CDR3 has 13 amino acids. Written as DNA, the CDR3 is TGCGCCAGCAGCTTGCAAGGGCCGGGGGAGCAGTACTTC. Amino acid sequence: CASSLQGPGEQYF.

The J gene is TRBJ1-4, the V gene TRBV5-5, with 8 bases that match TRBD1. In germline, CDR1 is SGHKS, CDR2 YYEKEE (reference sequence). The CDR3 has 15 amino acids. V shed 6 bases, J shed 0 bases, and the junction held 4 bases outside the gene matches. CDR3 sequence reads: CASTPTGATNEKLFF. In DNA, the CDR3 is TGTGCCAGCACCCCGACAGGGGCAACTAATGAAAAACTGTTTTTT.

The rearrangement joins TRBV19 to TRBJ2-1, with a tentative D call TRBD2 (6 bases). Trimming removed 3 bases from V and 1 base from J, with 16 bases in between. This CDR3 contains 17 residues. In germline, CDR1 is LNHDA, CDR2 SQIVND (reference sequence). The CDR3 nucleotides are TGTGCCAGTAGTATCTTCGGGACTGGATATTCCTACAATGAGCAGTTCTTC. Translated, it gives CASSIFGTGYSYNEQFF.

The CDR3 spells CASSRTGGSNQPQHF. CDR3 DNA: TGTGCCAGCAGTCGAACAGGGGGAAGCAATCAGCCCCAGCATTTT. The chain recombines TRBV27 with TRBJ1-5; 8 bases are shared with TRBD1. This CDR3 contains 15 residues. After removal of 5 bases from V and 1 base from J, the junction contained 4 bases not matched to a gene. CDR1 is MNHEY, CDR2 SMNVEV, per germline (reference sequence).

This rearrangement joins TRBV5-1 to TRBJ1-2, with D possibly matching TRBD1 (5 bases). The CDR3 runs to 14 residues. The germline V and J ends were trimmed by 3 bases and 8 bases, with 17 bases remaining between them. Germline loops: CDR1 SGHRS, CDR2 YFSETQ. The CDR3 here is CASSSTPGINGYTF. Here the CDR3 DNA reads TGCGCCAGCAGCTCTACCCCAGGGATAAACGGCTACACCTTC.

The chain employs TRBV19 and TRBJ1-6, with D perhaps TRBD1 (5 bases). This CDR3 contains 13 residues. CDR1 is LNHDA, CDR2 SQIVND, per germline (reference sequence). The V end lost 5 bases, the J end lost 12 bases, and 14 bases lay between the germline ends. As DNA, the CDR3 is TGTGCCAGTAGTTATGGGGCCAGGAGACCCCTCCACTTT. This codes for CASSYGARRPLHF.

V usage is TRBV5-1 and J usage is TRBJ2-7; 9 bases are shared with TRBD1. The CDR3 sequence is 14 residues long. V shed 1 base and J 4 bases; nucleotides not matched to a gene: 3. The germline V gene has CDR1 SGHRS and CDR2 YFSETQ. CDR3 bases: TGCGCCAGCAGCTTGACAGGGGGCGGATACGAGCAGTACTTC. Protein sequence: CASSLTGGGYEQYF.

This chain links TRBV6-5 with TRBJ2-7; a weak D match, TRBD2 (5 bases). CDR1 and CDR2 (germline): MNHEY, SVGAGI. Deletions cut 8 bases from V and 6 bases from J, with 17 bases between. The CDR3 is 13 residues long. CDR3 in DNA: TGTGCCAGCCCCTCGGACCCGGGGTCCGAGCAGTACTTC. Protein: CASPSDPGSEQYF.

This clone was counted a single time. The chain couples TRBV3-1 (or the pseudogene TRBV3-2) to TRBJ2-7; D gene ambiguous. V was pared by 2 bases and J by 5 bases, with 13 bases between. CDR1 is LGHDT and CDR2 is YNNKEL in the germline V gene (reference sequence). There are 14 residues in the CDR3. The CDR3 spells CASSQKQVWDEQYF. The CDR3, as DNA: TGTGCCAGCAGCCAAAAGCAGGTTTGGGACGAGCAGTACTTC.

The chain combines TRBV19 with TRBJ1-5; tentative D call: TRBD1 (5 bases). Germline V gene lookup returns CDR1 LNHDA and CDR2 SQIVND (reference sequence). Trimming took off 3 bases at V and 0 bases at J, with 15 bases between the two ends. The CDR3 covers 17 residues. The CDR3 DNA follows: TGTGCCAGTAGTATTTGGCAGGGAAGGGGTAGCAATCAGCCCCAGCATTTT. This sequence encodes CASSIWQGRGSNQPQHF.

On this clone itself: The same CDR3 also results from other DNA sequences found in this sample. CDR3 in DNA: TGCAGCGTGGGACAGTTGAACACTGAAGCTTTCTTT. Residues: CSVGQLNTEAFF. The chain joins TRBV29-1 to TRBJ1-1, with TRBD1 matching 7 bases. Germline CDR1 is SQVTM and CDR2 is ANQGSEA. After removal of 6 bases from V and 0 bases from J, the junction contained 1 base not matched to a gene. The CDR3 extends over 12 amino acids.

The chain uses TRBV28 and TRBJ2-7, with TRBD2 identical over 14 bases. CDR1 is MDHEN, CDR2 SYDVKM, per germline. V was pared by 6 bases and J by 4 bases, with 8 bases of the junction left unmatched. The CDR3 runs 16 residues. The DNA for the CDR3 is TGTGCCAGCAGACTCCGAAGGACTAGCGGGAGGTACGAGCAGTACTTC. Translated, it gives CASRLRRTSGRYEQYF. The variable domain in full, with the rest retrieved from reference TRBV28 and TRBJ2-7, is DVKVTQSSRYLVKRTGEKVFLECVQDMDHENMFWYRQDPGLGLRLIYFSYDVKMKEKGDIPEGYSVSREKKERFSLILESASTNQTSMYLCASRLRRTSGRYEQYFGPGTRLTVT.

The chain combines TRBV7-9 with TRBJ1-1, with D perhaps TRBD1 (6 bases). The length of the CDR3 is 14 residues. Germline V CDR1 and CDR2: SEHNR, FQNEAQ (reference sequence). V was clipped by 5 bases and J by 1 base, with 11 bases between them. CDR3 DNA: TGTGCCAGCAGCACGGGGACATGGAACACTGAAGCTTTCTTT. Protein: CASSTGTWNTEAFF.